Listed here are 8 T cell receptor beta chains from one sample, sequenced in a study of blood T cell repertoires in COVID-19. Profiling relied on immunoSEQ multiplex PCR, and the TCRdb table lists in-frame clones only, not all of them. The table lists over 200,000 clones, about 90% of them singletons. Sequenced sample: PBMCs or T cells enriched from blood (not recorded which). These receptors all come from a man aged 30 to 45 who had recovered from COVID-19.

DNA of the CDR3: TGTGCCAGCAGCCAAAACAGGAGACAGGGGATCCATCAGCCCCAGCATTTT. It specifies CASSQNRRQGIHQPQHF. The rearrangement uses TRBV7-8 and TRBJ1-5, with 8 bases lining up with TRBD1. Germline assignment: CDR1 SGHVS and CDR2 FQNEAQ. CDR3 length equals 17 residues. V lost 5 bases and J lost 5; bases outside the gene matches: 14.

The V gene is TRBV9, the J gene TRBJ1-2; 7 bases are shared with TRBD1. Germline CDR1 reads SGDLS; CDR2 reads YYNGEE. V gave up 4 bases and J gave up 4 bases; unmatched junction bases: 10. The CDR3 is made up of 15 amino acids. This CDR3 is CASSPAGQQSYGYTF. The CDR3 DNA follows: TGTGCCAGCAGCCCCGCGGGACAGCAAAGCTATGGCTACACCTTC.

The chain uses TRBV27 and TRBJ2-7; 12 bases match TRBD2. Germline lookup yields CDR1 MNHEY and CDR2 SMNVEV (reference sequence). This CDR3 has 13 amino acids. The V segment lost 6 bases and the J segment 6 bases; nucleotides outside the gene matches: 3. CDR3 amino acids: CASSPSGRAEQYF. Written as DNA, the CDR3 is TGTGCCAGCAGCCCTAGCGGGAGGGCCGAGCAGTACTTC.

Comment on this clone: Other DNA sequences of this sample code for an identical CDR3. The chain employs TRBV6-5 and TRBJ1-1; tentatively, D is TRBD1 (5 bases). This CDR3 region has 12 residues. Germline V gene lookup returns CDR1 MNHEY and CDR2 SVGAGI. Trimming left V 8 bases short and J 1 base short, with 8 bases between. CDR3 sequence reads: CASLRGNTEAFF. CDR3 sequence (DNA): TGTGCCAGCTTAAGGGGGAACACTGAAGCTTTCTTT.

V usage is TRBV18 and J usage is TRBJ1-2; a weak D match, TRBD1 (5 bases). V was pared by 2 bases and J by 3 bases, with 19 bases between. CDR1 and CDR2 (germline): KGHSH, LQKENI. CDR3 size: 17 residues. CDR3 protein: CASSPFVFSTVDYGYTF. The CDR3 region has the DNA TGTGCCAGCTCACCATTTGTGTTCTCGACAGTAGACTATGGCTACACCTTC.

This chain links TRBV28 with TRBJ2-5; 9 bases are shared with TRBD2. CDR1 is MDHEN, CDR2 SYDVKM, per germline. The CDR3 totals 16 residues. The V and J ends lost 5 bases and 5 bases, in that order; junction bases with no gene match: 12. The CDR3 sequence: CASSTLGREGHETQYF. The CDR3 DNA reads TGTGCCAGCAGTACCCTCGGGCGGGAGGGCCATGAGACCCAGTACTTC.

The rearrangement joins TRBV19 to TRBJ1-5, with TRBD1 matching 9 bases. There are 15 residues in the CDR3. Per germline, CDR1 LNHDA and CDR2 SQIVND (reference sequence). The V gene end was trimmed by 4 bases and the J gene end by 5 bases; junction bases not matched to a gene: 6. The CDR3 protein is CASSKGTGLDQPQHF. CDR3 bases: TGTGCCAGTAGTAAGGGGACAGGGTTGGATCAGCCCCAGCATTTT.

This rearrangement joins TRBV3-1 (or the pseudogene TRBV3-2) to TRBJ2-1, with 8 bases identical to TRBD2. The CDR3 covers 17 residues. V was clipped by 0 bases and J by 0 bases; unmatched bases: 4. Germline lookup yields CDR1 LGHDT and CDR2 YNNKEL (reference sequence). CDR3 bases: TGTGCCAGCAGCCAAGACGGGACTAGTAGCTCCTACAATGAGCAGTTCTTC. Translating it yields CASSQDGTSSSYNEQFF.